These 30 T cell receptor beta chains originate from one sample sequenced in a study of vaccination effects on CD4 cells after COVID-19. With approximately 10 days of culture completed, CD4+ T cells were isolated. Repertoires were generated with immunoSEQ multiplex PCR, while TCRdb's copy carries only in-frame clones and drops some. This sample carries about 48,000 clones, around 67% of them seen once, and the ten largest clones take 4.5% to 7%. What these receptors recognize is not known. The sequences come from CD4+ T cells from PBMCs cultured without peptide, collected before COVID-19 vaccination. These receptors originate from a human donor who received a COVID-19 vaccine.

The J gene is TRBJ2-2, the V gene TRBV27; 8 nucleotides agree with TRBD2. This CDR3 region has 15 residues. Germline loops: CDR1 MNHEY, CDR2 SMNVEV (reference sequence). Unmatched junction bases numbered 6, after V lost 5 bases and J lost 4 bases. The CDR3 region is CASSPGTRGTGELFF. CDR3 sequence (DNA): TGTGCCAGCAGTCCCGGGACTAGGGGCACCGGGGAGCTGTTTTTT.

This chain joins TRBV11-3 and TRBJ2-6; 12 bases map to TRBD1. Germline V gene data show CDR1 as SGHNT and CDR2 as YENEEA. V was clipped by 4 bases and J by 4 bases; unmatched bases: 8. The CDR3 loop spans 18 amino acids. DNA for the CDR3: TGTGCCAGCAGCTCAACCGGGACAGGGGGCGCCGGGGCCAACGTCCTGACTTTC. This sequence encodes CASSSTGTGGAGANVLTF.

This chain joins TRBV27 and TRBJ2-1; unclear D gene. The V gene's germline CDR1 is MNHEY and CDR2 SMNVEV (reference sequence). CDR3 size: 10 residues. V was trimmed by 6 bases and J by 5 bases, leaving 2 bases between them. CDR3 nucleotide sequence: TGTGCCAGCAGCGACAATGAGCAGTTCTTC. The encoded protein is CASSDNEQFF.

V usage is TRBV6-1 and J usage is TRBJ2-3; 15 nucleotides align to TRBD2. Germline CDR1 and CDR2: MNHNS and SASEGT. The CDR3 length is 15 residues. V shed 0 bases and J 9 bases; nucleotides not matched to a gene: 1. The chain's CDR3 is CASSEAGTSGRTQYF. CDR3 nucleotides: TGTGCCAGCAGTGAAGCCGGGACTAGCGGGAGGACGCAGTATTTT.

The V gene is TRBV10-3, the J gene TRBJ2-3; the match to TRBD2 covers 13 bases. The CDR3 has 18 residues. Losses at the gene ends were 7 bases for V and 1 base for J; bases not matched to a gene: 11. Germline lookup yields CDR1 ENHRY and CDR2 SYGVKD. The CDR3 DNA reads TGTGCCATCAAGGGGACACTAGCGGGGGGGCGTGGCACAGATACGCAGTATTTT. Amino acid sequence: CAIKGTLAGGRGTDTQYF.

The CDR3 sequence is CASSALYEQYF. CDR3 nucleotide sequence: TGTGCCAGCAGTGCCCTCTACGAGCAGTACTTC. The chain combines TRBV2 with TRBJ2-7; unclear D gene. This CDR3 is built from 11 residues. Germline V gene lookup returns CDR1 SNHLY and CDR2 FYNNEI. V lost 4 bases and J lost 3, with 4 bases in between.

In its sample, this clone was seen a few times. The chain joins TRBV9 to TRBJ2-5, with a tentative D call TRBD2 (6 bases). The V end was cut by 0 bases, the J end by 3 bases, with 15 bases between. The CDR3 covers 16 residues. CDR1 is SGDLS and CDR2 is YYNGEE in the germline V gene. CDR3 residues: CASSVGTGVREETQYF. The CDR3 DNA sequence: TGTGCCAGCAGCGTAGGTACGGGAGTAAGGGAAGAGACCCAGTACTTC.

The J gene is TRBJ1-6, the V gene TRBV30; perhaps TRBD1 as D (5 bases). The germline gives CDR1 GTSNPN, CDR2 SVGIG (reference sequence). CDR3 length: 15 residues. V was pared by 4 bases and J by 5 bases, with 15 bases between. The CDR3 loop reads CAWTRSWGDNSPLHF. CDR3 DNA: TGTGCCTGGACCCGGTCTTGGGGGGATAATTCACCCCTCCACTTT.

This chain uses TRBV27 with TRBJ2-7; weak D call: TRBD1 (6 bases). The CDR3 contains 13 residues. Trimming took 6 bases from V and 3 from J, leaving 12 bases between them. Per the germline V gene, CDR1 is MNHEY and CDR2 is SMNVEV (reference sequence). The CDR3 bases are TGTGCCAGCAGGCCGTGGGGACACTACGAGCAGTACTTC. Translated, it gives CASRPWGHYEQYF.

The CDR3 DNA reads TGTGCCAGCAGCTTGGTCAGGGGGGGAGTGGCAGATACGCAGTATTTT. It codes for CASSLVRGGVADTQYF. V is TRBV5-4 and J is TRBJ2-3, with D perhaps TRBD1 or TRBD2 (7 bases each). This CDR3 has 16 amino acids. The ends were cut back, 0 bases at V and 4 bases at J, with 15 bases in the middle. Germline CDR1 reads SGHNT; CDR2 reads YYREEE (reference sequence).

This clone was counted a few times. This chain links TRBV18 with TRBJ1-3, with no clear D. The CDR3 sequence is 15 residues long. V was pared by 2 bases and J by 2 bases, with 10 bases between. From germline, CDR1 is KGHSH and CDR2 LQKENI. CDR3 in amino acids: CASSPGWVPGNTIYF. DNA of the CDR3: TGTGCCAGCTCACCAGGCTGGGTCCCTGGAAACACCATATATTTT.

This chain joins TRBV9 and TRBJ2-1; 10 bases are a match to TRBD2. CDR1 and CDR2 from the germline V gene are SGDLS and YYNGEE. This CDR3 is 16 amino acids long. V lost 0 bases, J lost 7 bases, and 7 bases stayed unmatched. The CDR3 DNA reads TGTGCCAGCAGCGTAGTAGGCAGCGGGGGGGCGAATGAGCAGTTCTTC. Translation: CASSVVGSGGANEQFF.

The chain has TRBV6-5 and TRBJ1-5; maybe TRBD1 (6 bases). Trimming pared 6 bases from V and 7 bases from J, leaving 19 bases between. Germline V CDR1 and CDR2: MNHEY, SVGAGI. The CDR3 covers 15 residues. CDR3 nucleotides: TGTGCCAGCAGCCCCGGGACATCCGAAGGACAGCCCCAGCATTTT. Its translation: CASSPGTSEGQPQHF.

The rearrangement links TRBV20-1 to TRBJ2-1; the D gene is possibly TRBD1 (6 bases). Trimming removed 3 bases from V and 8 bases from J, with 17 bases in between. This CDR3 is built from 14 residues. Germline V lookup: CDR1 DFQATT, CDR2 SNEGSKA (reference sequence). This CDR3 reads CSASGQGFRDEQFF. The CDR3 coding sequence is TGCAGTGCTAGTGGGCAGGGGTTTCGGGATGAGCAGTTCTTC.

This clone was recorded a few times. The chain employs TRBV6-5 and TRBJ1-1; no reliable D call. The CDR3 spans 13 residues. The ends were cut back, 8 bases at V and 1 base at J, with 11 bases in the middle. Germline assignment: CDR1 MNHEY and CDR2 SVGAGI. CDR3 DNA: TGTGCCAGCCGCAGCACAAGGAACACTGAAGCTTTCTTT. It translates to CASRSTRNTEAFF.

The V gene is TRBV5-6, the J gene TRBJ2-7; no definite D call. The length of the CDR3 is 14 residues. Germline V lookup: CDR1 SGHDT, CDR2 YYEEEE. Trimming pared 0 bases from V and 3 bases from J, leaving 10 bases between. This chain's CDR3 is CASSLGGGNYEQYF. CDR3 DNA: TGTGCCAGCAGCTTGGGAGGCGGAAACTACGAGCAGTACTTC. Looking up the rest from reference TRBV5-6 and TRBJ2-7 gives the full variable domain: DAGVTQSPTHLIKTRGQQVTLRCSPKSGHDTVSWYQQALGQGPQFIFQYYEEEERQRGNFPDRFSGHQFPNYSSELNVNALLLGDSALYLCASSLGGGNYEQYFGPGTRLTVT.

The J gene is TRBJ2-7, the V gene TRBV7-9; 14 bases match TRBD2. V trimming: 5 bases; J trimming: 0 bases; junction bases outside the gene matches: 12. The CDR3 extends over 19 amino acids. Germline-derived CDR1 and CDR2 are SEHNR and FQNEAQ (reference sequence). Here the CDR3 DNA reads TGTGCCAGCAGCCCGGGCCGGACTAGCGGGGGGCCTAGCTCCTACGAGCAGTACTTC. As protein: CASSPGRTSGGPSSYEQYF.

The chain is built from TRBV5-4 and TRBJ1-1; D call uncertain. With 4 bases removed from V and 6 bases from J, the gap between germline ends came to 13 bases. The CDR3 has 13 residues. Germline V gene data show CDR1 as SGHNT and CDR2 as YYREEE (reference sequence). The CDR3 nucleotides read TGTGCCAGCAGCATCCGGGGAGTCCCTGAAGCTTTCTTT. Translated: CASSIRGVPEAFF.

This clone was found a few times. The chain is built from TRBV15 and TRBJ2-1, with D hard to call. This CDR3 region has 15 residues. Germline V gene sequence: CDR1 LNHNV, CDR2 YYDKDF (reference sequence). With 0 bases removed from V and 0 bases from J, the gap between germline ends came to 6 bases. The CDR3 DNA reads as TGTGCCACCAGCAGAGATACTCCCTCCTACAATGAGCAGTTCTTC. It is translated as CATSRDTPSYNEQFF.

The chain joins TRBV12-3 or TRBV12-4 to TRBJ1-1; unclear D gene. This CDR3 contains 12 residues. Trimming took off 5 bases at V and 5 bases at J, with 9 bases between the two ends. The CDR3 is CASSEGWTEAFF. The DNA for the CDR3 is TGTGCCAGCAGTGAGGGTTGGACTGAAGCTTTCTTT.

The chain recombines TRBV5-4 with TRBJ2-2; 12 bases line up with TRBD1. The germline V gene encodes CDR1 SGHNT and CDR2 YYREEE (reference sequence). The CDR3 covers 16 residues. Unmatched junction bases numbered 9, after V lost 5 bases and J lost 7 bases. For the CDR3, the DNA is TGTGCCAGCAGTCCCGGGACAGGGGGCTTAGGCGGGGAGCTGTTTTTT. Amino acids: CASSPGTGGLGGELFF.

The rearrangement uses TRBV5-4 and TRBJ2-7, with D perhaps matching TRBD1 (6 bases). Per germline, CDR1 SGHNT and CDR2 YYREEE (reference sequence). The V end lost 3 bases, the J end lost 0 bases, and 10 bases lay between the germline ends. The CDR3 extends over 14 amino acids. DNA for the CDR3: TGTGCCAGCAGCTCACAGGGCAACTCCTACGAGCAGTACTTC. Translated, it gives CASSSQGNSYEQYF.

V is TRBV24-1 and J is TRBJ1-1; no firm D call. CDR3 length equals 12 residues. The V end was cut by 3 bases, the J end by 3 bases, with 4 bases between. CDR1 is KGHDR and CDR2 is SFDVKD in the germline V gene. CDR3 nucleotide sequence: TGTGCCACCAGTGATCCACACACTGAAGCTTTCTTT. Translated, it gives CATSDPHTEAFF.

This clone is medium-sized (0.01 to 0.1%) within its sample. The chain joins TRBV12-3 or TRBV12-4 to TRBJ2-3; D is undetermined. The CDR3 runs to 12 residues. The V gene lost 4 bases and the J gene lost 4 bases, with 6 bases spanning the gap. The CDR3 sequence: CASSSRADTQYF. DNA of the CDR3: TGTGCCAGCAGTTCCAGAGCAGATACGCAGTATTTT.

This chain joins TRBV25-1 and TRBJ2-1; 10 nucleotides align to TRBD2. The V and J ends lost 8 bases and 13 bases, in that order; junction bases with no gene match: 8. Germline V gives CDR1 MGHDK, CDR2 SYGVNS. The length of the CDR3 is 12 residues. The DNA for the CDR3 is TGTGCCAGCGGACCTAGCGGGGGCCGACAGTTCTTC. This sequence encodes CASGPSGGRQFF.

J is TRBJ1-1 and V is TRBV5-1; 7 bases are shared with TRBD1. The ends lost 3 bases at V and 6 bases at J; junction bases unmatched: 8. Germline-derived CDR1 and CDR2 are SGHRS and YFSETQ. There are 14 residues in the CDR3. As DNA, the CDR3 is TGCGCCAGCAGCTCACGGACAGGCGGCTCTGAAGCTTTCTTT. Amino acid sequence: CASSSRTGGSEAFF.

The V and J genes are TRBV4-3 and TRBJ2-3; D may correspond to TRBD1 or TRBD2 (6 bases each). The germline V and J ends were trimmed by 0 bases and 0 bases, with 19 bases remaining between them. Germline CDR1 LGHNA, CDR2 YSLEER. The CDR3 has 19 amino acids. CDR3 DNA: TGCGCCAGCAGCCAAGATCTAAGTGGGGGGCTAGCAAGCACAGATACGCAGTATTTT. Translated: CASSQDLSGGLASTDTQYF.

This clone was recorded at least ten times. The chain combines TRBV12-2 with TRBJ1-1. TRBV12-2 is designated a pseudogene. There are 14 residues in the CDR3. The CDR3 sequence is CASRPDGENTEAFF. DNA for the CDR3: TGTGCAAGTCGCCCGGACGGCGAGAACACTGAAGCTTTCTTT.

V is TRBV30 and J is TRBJ1-6; 9 bases match TRBD1. The CDR3 is 17 amino acids. Trimming removed 0 bases from V and 10 bases from J; junction bases left unmatched: 13. The germline CDR1 and CDR2 sequences are GTSNPN and SVGIG (reference sequence). Here the CDR3 reads CAWSVFFAGQGGSPLHF. DNA of the CDR3: TGTGCCTGGAGTGTCTTCTTTGCGGGACAGGGAGGCTCACCCCTCCACTTT. The full variable domain, in which reference TRBV30 and TRBJ1-6 provide the parts outside the CDR3, is SQTIHQWPATLVQPVGSPLSLECTVEGTSNPNLYWYRQAAGRGLQLLFYSVGIGQISSEVPQNLSASRPQDRQFILSSKKLLLSDSGFYLCAWSVFFAGQGGSPLHFGNGTRLTVT.

The table lists this clone with a few counts. This rearrangement joins TRBV30 to TRBJ1-2; D uncertain. Germline CDR1 GTSNPN, CDR2 SVGIG (reference sequence). This CDR3 region has 13 residues. Trimming took 3 bases from V and 5 from J, leaving 13 bases between them. The CDR3 nucleotides read TGTGCCTGGAGCATGGGAGGGATTTATGGCTACACCTTC. This sequence encodes CAWSMGGIYGYTF.